These 10 T cell receptor beta chains share one sample of origin, sequenced in a study of shared clonotypes between healthy human individuals. Repertoires were generated with immunoSEQ multiplex PCR, while TCRdb's copy carries only in-frame clones and drops some. Found here are roughly 1,000,000 clones, roughly 74% of them singletons; the top ten hold approximately 0.56%. Material: memory CD4+ T cells from PBMCs. The subset was: CD45RA-negative fraction. The receptors were gathered from a man aged 18 to 29 in good health. Some clones in this sample may be carry-over from other donors' samples.

The CDR3 protein is CAWNGQTNEKLFF. The CDR3 coding sequence is TGTGCCTGGAATGGCCAGACTAATGAAAAACTGTTTTTT. V is TRBV30 and J is TRBJ1-4; D remains unclear. V was cut by 4 bases and J by 2 bases, with 8 bases left in between. CDR3 size: 13 residues. Germline CDR1 GTSNPN, CDR2 SVGIG (reference sequence).

This chain connects TRBV7-9 to TRBJ2-2, with D hard to call. The CDR3 runs to 12 residues. V dropped 6 bases and J dropped 7 bases, with 9 bases sitting between them. Germline CDR1 SEHNR, CDR2 FQNEAQ (reference sequence). The CDR3 sequence: CASRRDGGELFF. The CDR3 nucleotides are TGTGCCAGCAGACGAGACGGCGGGGAGCTGTTTTTT. The variable domain in full, completed from reference TRBV7-9 and TRBJ2-2, reads DTGVSQNPRHKITKRGQNVTFRCDPISEHNRLYWYRQTLGQGPEFLTYFQNEAQLEKSRLLSDRFSAERPKGSFSTLEIQRTEQGDSAMYLCASRRDGGELFFGEGSRLTVL.

This clone appeared a single time. The chain has TRBV5-4 and TRBJ2-7; D is ambiguous. Trimming pared 3 bases from V and 1 base from J, leaving 8 bases between. CDR3 length equals 13 residues. The V gene's germline CDR1 is SGHNT and CDR2 YYREEE (reference sequence). The CDR3 spells CASSWRQSYEQYF. The CDR3, as DNA: TGTGCCAGCAGCTGGCGACAATCCTACGAGCAGTACTTC.

The V gene is TRBV30, the J gene TRBJ1-2; possible D gene TRBD1, 5 bases. CDR1 and CDR2 (germline): GTSNPN, SVGIG (reference sequence). The length of the CDR3 is 16 residues. Trimming took 2 bases from V and 3 from J, leaving 19 bases between them. The CDR3 nucleotides are TGTGCCTGGAGTAAAGGGCAGGGATTGGGGCACTATGGCTACACCTTC. Its translation is CAWSKGQGLGHYGYTF.

CDR3: CASSSQGTLGGYTF. CDR3 sequence (DNA): TGTGCCAGCAGTTCCCAGGGGACTCTTGGTGGCTACACCTTC. J is TRBJ1-2 and V is TRBV28; a possible D gene is TRBD1 (6 bases). Germline V gene data show CDR1 as MDHEN and CDR2 as SYDVKM. Trimming shortened V by 4 bases and J by 7 bases, and 16 bases separated the two germline ends. There are 14 residues in the CDR3.

This chain links TRBV19 with TRBJ1-2; 11 nucleotides align to TRBD1. Germline CDR1 LNHDA, CDR2 SQIVND (reference sequence). This CDR3 is built from 17 residues. V shed 6 bases, J shed 5 bases, and the junction held 14 bases outside the gene matches. CDR3: CASSPKGGQGAMYGYTF. CDR3 bases: TGTGCCAGTAGCCCTAAGGGTGGACAGGGGGCCATGTATGGCTACACCTTC.

The gene calls are TRBV9 and TRBJ1-5; TRBD1 might be the D (5 bases). The V end was cut by 4 bases, the J end by 0 bases, with 5 bases between. CDR3 length: 13 amino acids. The germline gives CDR1 SGDLS, CDR2 YYNGEE. This CDR3 is CASSRGSNQPQHF. In nucleotides, the CDR3 is TGTGCCAGCAGCAGGGGTAGCAATCAGCCCCAGCATTTT.

This clone occurred many times. The chain joins TRBV11-2 to TRBJ2-2; D may match TRBD1 or TRBD2 (5 bases each). This CDR3 is 19 amino acids long. The V end was cut by 0 bases, the J end by 0 bases, with 17 bases between. Germline CDR1 is SGHAT and CDR2 is FQNNGV. The CDR3 loop is CASSLDWGTGPANTGELFF. In nucleotides, the CDR3 is TGTGCCAGCAGCTTAGACTGGGGCACGGGGCCCGCGAACACCGGGGAGCTGTTTTTT.

This clone was counted only a few times. CDR3 sequence: CASSFRQGDEQYF. In DNA, the CDR3 is TGTGCCAGCAGTTTCAGACAGGGGGACGAGCAGTACTTC. The J gene is TRBJ2-7, the V gene TRBV2, with 9 bases identical to TRBD1. Trimming at V came to 5 bases and at J to 5 bases, leaving 4 bases not matched to a gene. The germline V gene encodes CDR1 SNHLY and CDR2 FYNNEI. CDR3 size: 13 residues. The complete variable domain, with remaining parts taken from reference TRBV2 and TRBJ2-7, reads EPEVTQTPSHQVTQMGQEVILRCVPISNHLYFYWYRQILGQKVEFLVSFYNNEISEKSEIFDDQFSVERPDGSNFTLKIRSTKLEDSAMYFCASSFRQGDEQYFGPGTRLTVT.

This sequence joins TRBV5-4 and TRBJ2-2; 10 nucleotides align to TRBD2. Germline V gives CDR1 SGHNT, CDR2 YYREEE (reference sequence). CDR3 length: 19 residues. Trimming at V came to 1 base and at J to 6 bases, leaving 15 bases not matched to a gene. In DNA, the CDR3 is TGTGCCAGCAGCTTGTTTCTAGCGGGAGCGGCGGATCCTGCCGGGGAGCTGTTTTTT. It codes for CASSLFLAGAADPAGELFF.